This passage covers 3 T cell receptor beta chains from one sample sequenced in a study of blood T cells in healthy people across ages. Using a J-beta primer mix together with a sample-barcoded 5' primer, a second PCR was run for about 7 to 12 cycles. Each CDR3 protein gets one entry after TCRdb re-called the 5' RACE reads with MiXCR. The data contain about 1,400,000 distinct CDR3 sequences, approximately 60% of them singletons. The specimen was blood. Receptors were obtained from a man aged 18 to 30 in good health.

CDR3 in amino acids: CASSQDPEGAVKTQYF. CDR3 in DNA: TGCGCCAGCAGCCAAGATCCCGAGGGGGCTGTGAAGACCCAGTACTTC. The rearrangement links TRBV4-1 to TRBJ2-5, with 7 bases that match TRBD1. V dropped 0 bases and J dropped 6; count of bases not matched to a gene: 10. Germline CDR1 and CDR2: MGHRA and YSYEKL. This CDR3 has 16 amino acids.

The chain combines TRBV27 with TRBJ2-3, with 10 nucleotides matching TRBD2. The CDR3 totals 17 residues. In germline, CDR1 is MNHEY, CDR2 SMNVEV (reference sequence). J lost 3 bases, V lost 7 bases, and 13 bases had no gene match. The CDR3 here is CASISGGETSSTDTQYF. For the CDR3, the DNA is TGTGCCAGCATCAGCGGGGGGGAGACGAGTTCGACAGATACGCAGTATTTT.

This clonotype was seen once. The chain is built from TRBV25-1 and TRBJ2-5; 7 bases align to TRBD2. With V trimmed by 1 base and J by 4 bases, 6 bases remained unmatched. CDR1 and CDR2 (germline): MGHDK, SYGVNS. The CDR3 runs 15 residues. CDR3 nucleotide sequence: TGTGCCAGCAGTGAATTCGGGGAGGGCCGAGAGACCCAGTACTTC. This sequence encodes CASSEFGEGRETQYF.